This T cell receptor beta chain stems from a study of T cell changes during pregnancy in multiple sclerosis. Here immunoSEQ multiplex PCR was the method, and the copy in TCRdb shows in-frame clones only, minus some. The profile shows some 85,000 clones, about 95% of them singletons. The CDR3 sequence is 16 residues long. Germline V gene data show CDR1 as WSHSY and CDR2 as SAAADI. V lost 3 bases, J lost 0 bases, and 12 bases lay in between. This clone is judged medium-sized (0.01 to 0.1%). The receptor's source is a female donor with multiple sclerosis, enrolled in a pregnancy study. The material was peripheral blood, obtained in the second trimester of pregnancy. The chain combines TRBV10-2 with TRBJ2-4; TRBD2 is a possible D gene (5 bases). CDR3 sequence reads: CASSDWAGLAKNIQYF. DNA for the CDR3: TGCGCCAGCAGTGACTGGGCGGGCCTAGCCAAAAACATTCAGTACTTC.